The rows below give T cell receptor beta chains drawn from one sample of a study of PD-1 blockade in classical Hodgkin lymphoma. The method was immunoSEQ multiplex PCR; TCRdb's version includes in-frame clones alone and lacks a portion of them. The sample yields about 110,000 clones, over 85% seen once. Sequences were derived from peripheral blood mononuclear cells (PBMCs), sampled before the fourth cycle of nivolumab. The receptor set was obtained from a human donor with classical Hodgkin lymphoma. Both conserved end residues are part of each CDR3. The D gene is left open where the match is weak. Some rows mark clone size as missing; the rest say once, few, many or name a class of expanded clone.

CDR3aa: CASSIDRPGKVGYTF; CDR3nt: TGTGCCAGTAGTATAGATCGTCCAGGGAAGGTTGGCTACACCTTC; d_gene: NA; abundance: NA; v_gene: TRBV19; j_gene: TRBJ1-2
CDR3aa: CASSRRDSNQPQHF; CDR3nt: TGTGCCAGTAGTAGGAGGGATAGCAATCAGCCCCAGCATTTT; d_gene: NA; abundance: NA; v_gene: TRBV19; j_gene: TRBJ1-5
CDR3aa: CASNLMGVEWRVETQYF; CDR3nt: TGTGCCAGTAATTTGATGGGGGTGGAATGGAGAGTGGAGACCCAGTACTTC; d_gene: NA; abundance: few; v_gene: TRBV5-6; j_gene: TRBJ2-5
CDR3aa: CASSNRQRRLAVNEQFF; CDR3nt: TGTGCCAGCAGCAACCGCCAGAGAAGACTAGCGGTAAATGAGCAGTTCTTC; d_gene: TRBD2; abundance: few; v_gene: TRBV7-8; j_gene: TRBJ2-1
CDR3aa: CASSREGLAMNEQYF; CDR3nt: TGTGCCAGCAGCCGGGAAGGACTAGCAATGAACGAGCAGTACTTC; d_gene: TRBD2; abundance: once; v_gene: TRBV2; j_gene: TRBJ2-7
CDR3aa: CASSRVRDSGNTIYF; CDR3nt: TGTGCCAGCAGCCGAGTAAGAGACTCTGGAAACACCATATATTTT; d_gene: NA; abundance: NA; v_gene: TRBV7-9; j_gene: TRBJ1-3
CDR3aa: CSSRGALSTDTQYF; CDR3nt: TGCAGCTCACGGGGGGCTCTTAGCACAGATACGCAGTATTTT; d_gene: NA; abundance: NA; v_gene: TRBV29-1; j_gene: TRBJ2-3
CDR3aa: CATLRGTGAYEQYF; CDR3nt: TGTGCCACTTTGAGGGGGACAGGGGCGTACGAGCAGTACTTC; d_gene: TRBD1; abundance: few; v_gene: TRBV28; j_gene: TRBJ2-7
CDR3aa: CASSVGSAGGPLETQYF; CDR3nt: TGTGCCAGCAGCGTAGGATCGGCGGGAGGGCCGTTGGAGACCCAGTACTTC; d_gene: TRBD2; abundance: once; v_gene: TRBV9; j_gene: TRBJ2-5
CDR3aa: CASSLGTVYMNTEAFF; CDR3nt: TGTGCCAGCAGCTTAGGGACAGTCTACATGAACACTGAAGCTTTCTTT; d_gene: NA; abundance: NA; v_gene: TRBV13; j_gene: TRBJ1-1
CDR3aa: CASSPGTGYDLRNQPQHF; CDR3nt: TGTGCCAGCAGCCCCGGGACAGGGTACGACTTGCGCAATCAGCCCCAGCATTTT; d_gene: TRBD1; abundance: once; v_gene: TRBV7-9; j_gene: TRBJ1-5